This entry features one T cell receptor beta chain sequence. These data originate in a study of blood T cell repertoires in COVID-19. The overall study: Italy, Spain and the United States were the sources of the convalescent and acute COVID-19 samples. The cDNA or gDNA used as material had been derived from T cells, B-cell-depleted T cells, or PBMCs.

Authors' analysis steps: Researchers report that nucleated cell counts were estimated from reference gene primer amplification. TCRdb's copy holds only in-frame clones and misses some; the assay was immunoSEQ multiplex PCR. V and J calls plus clone size are reproduced from that table; the DNA served to infer D and trimming. Here the sample spans over 80,000 clones, 88% being singletons. The CDR3 length is 14 residues. Per the germline V gene, CDR1 is MNHEY and CDR2 is SVGAGI. V was cut by 6 bases and J by 5 bases, with 13 bases left in between. V gene TRBV6-5 combines with J gene TRBJ2-2, with D perhaps matching TRBD2 (7 bases). Sequenced material: peripheral blood. This receptor was obtained from a man in his 70s with acute or convalescent COVID-19. The CDR3 DNA follows: TGTGCCAGCAGGATACAGGGAGGGACCGGGGAGCTGTTTTTT. Its translation is CASRIQGGTGELFF.